This T cell receptor beta chain appears in the sequencing data of a study of graft-versus-host responses after intestinal transplantation. As for the study in general: Recipients received multivisceral, liver-intestinal, or isolated intestinal transplants. Study results and limitations: Researchers found GvH clones in recipient marrow, and some showed up first in ileum or blood.

Of note for this clone: The antigen is not known.

Germline assignment: CDR1 LGHNA and CDR2 YNFKEQ. The CDR3 loop spans 16 amino acids. V lost 5 bases and J lost 2; bases outside the gene matches: 10. Clones were sequenced by immunoSEQ multiplex PCR, and TCRdb holds only the in-frame ones, with some missing. Here the sample spans fewer than 120,000 clones, approximately 92% being singletons. The genes are TRBV4-2 and TRBJ2-3; 7 nucleotides match TRBD2. The source of this sequence is a human donor who received an intestinal transplant. The material sequenced was unstimulated CD8+ T cells sorted from spleen or lymph node cells, taken before intestinal transplant. Here the CDR3 DNA reads TGTGCCAGCAGCAGCAGCGGGGTGGTAGCCACAGATACGCAGTATTTT. Encoded protein: CASSSSGVVATDTQYF.